One sample yielded the 16 T cell receptor beta chains listed below, sequenced in a study of blood T cells in healthy people across ages. Through a sample-barcoded 5' primer and a J-beta primer mix, a second PCR was run for roughly 7 to 11 cycles. TCRdb re-analysed the 5' RACE reads in MiXCR, keeping a single row per CDR3 protein. This sample carries roughly 1.9 million distinct CDR3 sequences, roughly 43% of them seen once, and the ten largest clones take around 23%. The sequenced material came from blood. The receptors derive from a human donor in good health.

The chain links TRBV7-2 to TRBJ2-5; 9 bases fit TRBD2. CDR1 is SGHTA and CDR2 is FQGNSA in the germline V gene. This CDR3 comprises 18 residues. V shed 3 bases, J shed 1 base, and the junction held 12 bases outside the gene matches. The CDR3 DNA follows: TGTGCCAGCAGCTTGGGTCACGGGGCAGCGGGGGGCCAAGAGACCCAGTACTTC. This codes for CASSLGHGAAGGQETQYF.

This clonotype was seen only once. J is TRBJ2-7 and V is TRBV4-1; D gene unclear. The CDR3 totals 14 residues. With 0 bases removed from V and 3 bases from J, the gap between germline ends came to 9 bases. CDR1 and CDR2 from the germline V gene are MGHRA and YSYEKL. In DNA form, the CDR3 reads TGCGCCAGCAGCCAAGATGTGGTCGACTACGAGCAGTACTTC. This codes for CASSQDVVDYEQYF.

V is TRBV12-3 or TRBV12-4 and J is TRBJ1-2; 7 positions match TRBD1. V lost 7 bases, J lost 4 bases, and 12 bases stayed unmatched. This CDR3 contains 15 residues. Written as DNA, the CDR3 is TGTGCCAGCACCAGGGGACAGACCGCTTTCTATGGCTACACCTTC. Amino acids: CASTRGQTAFYGYTF.

J is TRBJ2-1 and V is TRBV6-5, with D perhaps TRBD1 (5 bases). Germline CDR1 and CDR2: MNHEY and SVGAGI. CDR3 length: 16 amino acids. With 0 bases removed from V and 5 bases from J, the gap between germline ends came to 14 bases. The DNA for the CDR3 is TGTGCCAGCAGTTACTCGAGTCCGGGCAGGGACAATGAGCAGTTCTTC. Residues: CASSYSSPGRDNEQFF.

This chain uses TRBV7-2 with TRBJ2-5, with a tentative D call TRBD2 (6 bases). From germline, CDR1 is SGHTA and CDR2 FQGNSA. The CDR3 contains 13 residues. V gave up 7 bases and J gave up 3 bases, with 12 bases separating them. This chain's CDR3 is CASTVAGKETQYF. The CDR3 nucleotides are TGTGCCAGCACCGTGGCGGGGAAAGAGACCCAGTACTTC.

In this sample, this clonotype turned up many times. The chain is built from TRBV20-1 and TRBJ2-1; 10 nucleotides line up with TRBD2. Trimming cost V 6 bases and J 4 bases; bases outside gene matches: 3. The CDR3 loop spans 13 amino acids. Germline loops: CDR1 DFQATT, CDR2 SNEGSKA (reference sequence). The CDR3 nucleotides read TGCAGTGCGCAGACTAGCGGGTACAATGAGCAGTTCTTC. Amino acid sequence: CSAQTSGYNEQFF.

This rearrangement joins TRBV13 to TRBJ2-3; 11 bases are a match to TRBD2. V dropped 2 bases and J dropped 7; count of bases not matched to a gene: 14. CDR1 PRHDT and CDR2 FYEKMQ come from the germline V gene (reference sequence). This CDR3 is built from 18 residues. Here the CDR3 reads CASSLRGLAGGPRHTQYF. CDR3 in DNA: TGTGCCAGCAGCTTAAGGGGTCTAGCGGGGGGCCCTCGGCATACGCAGTATTTT.

The chain links TRBV5-1 to TRBJ2-5; TRBD1 might be the D (7 bases). The better agreement between TRBJ2-7 and the DNA end casts doubt on the J call. CDR1 and CDR2 (germline): SGHRS, YFSETQ. The CDR3 contains 15 residues. CDR3 in DNA: TGCGCCAGCAGCTTGGATGGAGGGGGCATCTACGAGCAGTACTTC. It translates to CASSLDGGGIYEQYF.

The chain combines TRBV28 with TRBJ2-2, with TRBD1 matching 7 bases. Germline V CDR1 and CDR2: MDHEN, SYDVKM. This CDR3 spans 15 amino acids. The J segment lost 7 bases and the V segment lost 6 bases, leaving 11 bases of the junction unmatched. DNA for the CDR3: TGTGCCAGCAGCCCTCTCGACAGGGCAATCGGGGAGCTGTTTTTT. Protein product: CASSPLDRAIGELFF.

This clonotype came up many times. The chain recombines TRBV29-1 with TRBJ2-5; 8 nucleotides agree with TRBD1. The germline V gene has CDR1 SQVTM and CDR2 ANQGSEA. V dropped 3 bases and J dropped 5; count of bases not matched to a gene: 2. This CDR3 comprises 12 residues. The CDR3 reads CSVDRGLETQYF. The CDR3 DNA reads TGCAGCGTTGACAGGGGGCTTGAGACCCAGTACTTC.

This clonotype has more than one count but fewer than ten. The V gene is TRBV4-1, the J gene TRBJ2-3; 7 bases are shared with TRBD2. V lost 1 base to trimming and J lost 2 bases; unmatched junction nucleotides: 21. The CDR3 loop spans 21 amino acids. Germline V gives CDR1 MGHRA, CDR2 YSYEKL. CDR3 protein: CASSQGAPGLVFLPSTDTQYF. In DNA, the CDR3 is TGCGCCAGCAGCCAAGGGGCTCCCGGACTAGTGTTCCTCCCTTCCACAGATACGCAGTATTTT.

This rearrangement joins TRBV20-1 to TRBJ2-1, with unresolved D. Germline CDR1 reads DFQATT; CDR2 reads SNEGSKA (reference sequence). The V end lost 7 bases, the J end lost 4 bases, and 17 bases lay between the germline ends. The CDR3 is 14 residues long. The CDR3 here is CSVEAISFYNEQFF. CDR3 sequence (DNA): TGCAGTGTAGAGGCGATCAGCTTTTACAATGAGCAGTTCTTC.

The V call is TRBV28, the J call TRBJ2-1; TRBD1 might be the D (6 bases). This CDR3 spans 16 amino acids. V lost 5 bases and J 0 bases, leaving 14 bases between the germline ends. CDR1 MDHEN and CDR2 SYDVKM come from the germline V gene. The CDR3 is CASSPYRASSYNEQFF. The CDR3 region has the DNA TGTGCCAGCAGTCCTTACAGGGCTAGCTCCTACAATGAGCAGTTCTTC. The complete variable domain, with remaining parts taken from reference TRBV28 and TRBJ2-1, reads DVKVTQSSRYLVKRTGEKVFLECVQDMDHENMFWYRQDPGLGLRLIYFSYDVKMKEKGDIPEGYSVSREKKERFSLILESASTNQTSMYLCASSPYRASSYNEQFFGPGTRLTVL.

This clonotype was seen a handful of times. The chain uses TRBV10-3 and TRBJ1-1; 7 nucleotides agree with TRBD1. This CDR3 comprises 16 residues. CDR1 is ENHRY and CDR2 is SYGVKD in the germline V gene. The junction had 9 bases not matched to a gene; V was cut back by 5 bases and J by 0 bases. This chain's CDR3 is CAISRQGGFMNTEAFF. As DNA, the CDR3 is TGTGCCATCAGTAGACAGGGAGGGTTCATGAACACTGAAGCTTTCTTT.

As to this clonotype: The germline gene is not matched at one end of the junction; a read error may be the cause. This chain uses TRBV29-1 with TRBJ1-2, with 7 bases aligning to TRBD1. This CDR3 contains 13 residues. CDR1 is SQVTM and CDR2 is ANQGSEA in the germline V gene. This chain's CDR3 is CSVQDDRAYGYTF. CDR3 DNA: TGCAGCGTTCAAGATGACAGGGCCTATGGCTACACCTTC.

This clonotype appeared a few times. DNA for the CDR3: TGTGCCAGCAGCCAAGCCAGGGCGGACCAAGAGACCCAGTACTTC. It is translated as CASSQARADQETQYF. The V call is TRBV3-1, the J call TRBJ2-5; a possible D gene is TRBD1 (5 bases). This CDR3 spans 15 amino acids. V dropped 1 base and J dropped 0 bases, with 9 bases sitting between them. Germline CDR1 and CDR2: LGHDT and YNNKEL (reference sequence).